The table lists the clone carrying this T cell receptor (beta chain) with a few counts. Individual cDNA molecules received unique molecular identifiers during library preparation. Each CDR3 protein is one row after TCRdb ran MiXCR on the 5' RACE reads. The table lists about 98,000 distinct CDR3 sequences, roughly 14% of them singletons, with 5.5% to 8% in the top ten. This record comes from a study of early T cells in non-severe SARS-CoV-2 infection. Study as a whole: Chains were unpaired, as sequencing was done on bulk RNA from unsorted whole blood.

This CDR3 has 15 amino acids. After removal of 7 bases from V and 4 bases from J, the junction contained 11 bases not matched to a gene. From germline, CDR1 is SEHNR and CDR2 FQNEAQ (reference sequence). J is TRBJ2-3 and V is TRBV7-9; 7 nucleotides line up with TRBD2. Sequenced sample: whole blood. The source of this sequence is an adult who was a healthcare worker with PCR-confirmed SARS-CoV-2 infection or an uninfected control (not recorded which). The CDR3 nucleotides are TGTGCCAGCACCTATGGGGCGGGAGCCCCAGATACGCAGTATTTT. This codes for CASTYGAGAPDTQYF.